Listed below are T cell receptor beta chains from one sample, sequenced in a study of cytomegalovirus exposure and HLA in healthy donors. Clones were sequenced by immunoSEQ multiplex PCR, and TCRdb holds only the in-frame ones, with some missing. The sample contains 300,000 to 400,000 clones, 80% to 90% of which appear only once. Specimen: PBMCs. These TCRs come from a woman between 18 and 29 years old in good health and CMV-seronegative. Each CDR3 is given with its conserved first and last residue. The order of the fields is D gene, V gene, J gene, CDR3 DNA, CDR3 protein. The D gene is left open where the match is weak.

TRBD1	TRBV18	TRBJ1-1	TGTGCCAGCTCTCCGGGACAGGGGACTGAAGCTTTCTTT	CASSPGQGTEAFF
.	TRBV7-9	TRBJ1-2	TGTGCCAGCAGCAAACGACCGGACTCAGAATACTATGGCTACACCTTC	CASSKRPDSEYYGYTF
.	TRBV7-9	TRBJ2-2	TGTGCCAGCAGCTTATGGTCGACCACAGGGACCGGGGAGCTGTTTTTT	CASSLWSTTGTGELFF
.	TRBV7-9	TRBJ1-2	TGTGCCAGCAGCTCAGGGAAGACAGGAAACTATGGCTACACCTTC	CASSSGKTGNYGYTF
.	TRBV28	TRBJ1-1	TGTGCCAGCAGTTTATCCCGCCCGTCAGGGGAGAGTGAAGCTTTCTTT	CASSLSRPSGESEAFF
.	TRBV13	TRBJ2-5	TGTGCCAGCAGCTTAGAACATGACCAAGAGACCCAGTACTTC	CASSLEHDQETQYF
TRBD1	TRBV29-1	TRBJ1-4	TGCAGCGTGCAGACTAGGGGACAGGCAACTAATGAAAAACTGTTTTTT	CSVQTRGQATNEKLFF
TRBD1	TRBV2	TRBJ1-1	TGTGCCAGCAGGGAAGACAGGGGGCGGACTGAAGCTTTCTTT	CASREDRGRTEAFF
TRBD2	TRBV27	TRBJ2-3	TGTGCCAGCAGTTCCCTAGCGGGGGGGACAGATACGCAGTATTTT	CASSSLAGGTDTQYF
.	TRBV29-1	TRBJ2-7	TGCAGCGCCGCGCGGCAGGGGTACGAGCAGTACTTC	CSAARQGYEQYF
TRBD2	TRBV7-2	TRBJ2-2	TGTGCCAGCAGCTTAGTAATGACTAGCGGGACCGGGGAGCTGTTTTTT	CASSLVMTSGTGELFF
.	TRBV5-5	TRBJ2-2	TGTGCCAGCATCGCAGGGAGGTACACCGGGGAGCTGTTTTTT	CASIAGRYTGELFF
.	TRBV28	TRBJ1-1	TGTGCCAGCTCCCTGAGAGGGATGAACACTGAAGCTTTCTTT	CASSLRGMNTEAFF
.	TRBV20-1	TRBJ2-7	TGCAGTGTCGGTGAGGTTTACGAGCAGTACTTC	CSVGEVYEQYF
TRBD2	TRBV18	TRBJ2-1	TGTGCCAGCTCACCAGTCCTCGCTAGCGGGACTGAGCAGTTCTTC	CASSPVLASGTEQFF
.	TRBV6-5	TRBJ2-1	TGTGCCAGCAGCGTCCTCGGAGGGTCCTACAATGAGCAGTTCTTC	CASSVLGGSYNEQFF
.	TRBV6-1	TRBJ1-2	TGTGCCAGCAGTGAAATGGGGGGAGGGTCAGGCAACTATGGCTACACCTTC	CASSEMGGGSGNYGYTF
TRBD1	TRBV5-1	TRBJ1-4	TGCGCCAGCAGCTTGGGAGACAGGGTCCGAGAAAAACTGTTTTTT	CASSLGDRVREKLFF
TRBD2	TRBV11-3	TRBJ2-1	TGTGCCAGCAGCCCCAGACTAGCGGGAACGCAGTTCTTC	CASSPRLAGTQFF
TRBD1	TRBV2	TRBJ1-5	TGTGCCAGCAGTTCCGGGACAGGGAGAAATAGCAATCAGCCCCAGCATTTT	CASSSGTGRNSNQPQHF
TRBD2	TRBV6-5	TRBJ2-2	TGTGCCAGCAGTTCCCGGACTAGCGGGAGGGCCGGGGAGCTGTTTTTT	CASSSRTSGRAGELFF
TRBD2	TRBV2	TRBJ2-5	TGTGCCAGTTTTTACACTAGCGGCCGGGATTACTTC	CASFYTSGRDYF
.	TRBV25-1	TRBJ1-3	TGTGCCAGCAGTGGACTCGGAAACACCATATATTTT	CASSGLGNTIYF
TRBD1	TRBV10-2	TRBJ1-5	TGCGCCAGCGGGGACAGGGGGTACGATCAGCCCCAGCATTTT	CASGDRGYDQPQHF